These 16 T cell receptor beta chains share one sample of origin, sequenced in a study of blood T cell repertoires in COVID-19. Using immunoSEQ multiplex PCR, the repertoire was profiled, and TCRdb retains in-frame clones only, with some absent. The sample carries about 250,000 clones, roughly 83% recorded once. Sequencing was performed on peripheral blood. These receptors all come from a man aged 80 or over with acute or convalescent COVID-19.

The CDR3 loop is CASSSLAGHYNEQFF. The CDR3 DNA reads as TGTGCCAGCTCTTCGTTGGCAGGCCACTACAATGAGCAGTTCTTC. The chain recombines TRBV27 with TRBJ2-1; D unresolved. The CDR3 covers 15 residues. Germline loops: CDR1 MNHEY, CDR2 SMNVEV (reference sequence). The V and J ends lost 8 bases and 3 bases respectively, with 17 bases between them.

The chain employs TRBV25-1 and TRBJ1-2; no clear D. Germline CDR1 MGHDK, CDR2 SYGVNS. The CDR3 runs 14 residues. Trimming stripped 1 base from V and 4 bases from J, with 10 bases between. For the CDR3, the DNA is TGTGCCAGCAGTGAATCGATGGCAGGCTATGGCTACACCTTC. It yields the protein CASSESMAGYGYTF.

The rearrangement links TRBV19 to TRBJ1-2, with 9 bases that match TRBD1. V gave up 8 bases and J gave up 2 bases; unmatched junction bases: 6. The germline CDR1 and CDR2 sequences are LNHDA and SQIVND (reference sequence). This CDR3 spans 14 amino acids. CDR3 amino acids: CASQTGTGNYGYTF. Written as DNA, the CDR3 is TGTGCCAGTCAGACCGGGACAGGGAACTATGGCTACACCTTC.

This clone has just one count. This sequence joins TRBV11-2 and TRBJ1-6, with 12 bases identical to TRBD1. Germline values: CDR1 SGHAT, CDR2 FQNNGV. The CDR3 extends over 17 amino acids. V dropped 3 bases and J dropped 9; count of bases not matched to a gene: 9. The CDR3 bases are TGTGCCAGCAGCTTTGGTGGGACAGGGGGCTTACCTTCACCCCTCCACTTT. Its protein is CASSFGGTGGLPSPLHF.

The chain joins TRBV28 to TRBJ1-1, with a tentative D call TRBD1 (6 bases). The CDR3 length is 14 residues. V shed 6 bases and J shed 3 bases, with 14 bases lying between them. CDR1 is MDHEN and CDR2 is SYDVKM in the germline V gene. CDR3 DNA: TGTGCCAGCAGCGGACAAGGGGGGGACACTGAAGCTTTCTTT. This gives the protein CASSGQGGDTEAFF.

The chain couples TRBV28 to TRBJ1-3, with TRBD1 as a possible D gene (6 bases). The CDR3 extends over 16 amino acids. Germline-derived CDR1 and CDR2 are MDHEN and SYDVKM. V was clipped by 3 bases and J by 0 bases, with 12 bases between them. CDR3 region: CASSFEGGGSGNTIYF. Here the CDR3 DNA reads TGTGCCAGCAGTTTCGAAGGGGGGGGCTCTGGAAACACCATATATTTT.

V usage is TRBV28 and J usage is TRBJ1-5; D is unclear. The V gene lost 8 bases and the J gene lost 3 bases, with 26 bases spanning the gap. Germline V gene sequence: CDR1 MDHEN, CDR2 SYDVKM. This CDR3 comprises 18 residues. CDR3 coding DNA: TGTGCCAGCGTAAGAATGGCCACCTCCGGAGGCCACAATCAGCCCCAGCATTTT. Its translation: CASVRMATSGGHNQPQHF.

The chain combines TRBV5-4 with TRBJ2-3; 7 nucleotides line up with TRBD2. Unmatched junction bases numbered 7, after V lost 2 bases and J lost 4 bases. Per germline, CDR1 SGHNT and CDR2 YYREEE (reference sequence). CDR3 length equals 15 residues. The CDR3 nucleotides are TGTGCCAGCAGCTTAGGCGGGAGCATATCAGATACGCAGTATTTT. This translates into CASSLGGSISDTQYF.

J is TRBJ1-2 and V is TRBV6-5, with D perhaps matching TRBD1 (6 bases). V gave up 0 bases and J gave up 5 bases, with 16 bases separating them. Germline V lookup: CDR1 MNHEY, CDR2 SVGAGI. The CDR3 has 16 residues. The CDR3 is CASSYSGQGRSYGYTF. The CDR3 bases are TGTGCCAGCAGTTACTCGGGCCAGGGGCGGTCGTATGGCTACACCTTC.

J is TRBJ2-1 and V is TRBV5-1; 8 bases are shared with TRBD1. The J segment lost 6 bases and the V segment lost 4 bases, leaving 9 bases of the junction unmatched. The CDR3 loop spans 15 amino acids. CDR1 is SGHRS, CDR2 YFSETQ, per germline. The CDR3, as DNA: TGCGCCAGCAGCATCCGGGACAGGACCTCCAATGAGCAGTTCTTC. Protein product: CASSIRDRTSNEQFF.

The rearrangement uses TRBV21-1 and TRBJ2-7; the table's D gene call, TRBD1, was not cross checked with the DNA. TRBV21-1 counts as a pseudogene. CDR3 length: 16 residues. CDR3 nucleotide sequence: TGTGCCAGCAGCAAAGCGTGTAGGGGACAGGGCCACGAGCAGTACTTC. It encodes CASSKACRGQGHEQYF.

The chain carries TRBV11-2 and TRBJ2-1; 7 bases align to TRBD2. V lost 7 bases to trimming and J lost 9 bases; unmatched junction nucleotides: 9. Germline V gene lookup returns CDR1 SGHAT and CDR2 FQNNGV. This CDR3 is built from 13 residues. CDR3 region: CASTSSGRSEQFF. In DNA, the CDR3 is TGTGCCAGCACCTCTAGCGGACGTAGTGAGCAGTTCTTC.

This clone has a handful of counts. The V and J genes are TRBV6-6 and TRBJ2-1; D call uncertain. The V end lost 1 base, the J end lost 3 bases, and 7 bases lay between the germline ends. In germline, CDR1 is MNHNY, CDR2 SVGAGI (reference sequence). CDR3 length equals 14 residues. CDR3 coding DNA: TGTGCCAGCAGTTACTACGCCGGCTACAATGAGCAGTTCTTC. This translates into CASSYYAGYNEQFF.

This sequence joins TRBV28 and TRBJ1-5; the D is unclear. V was shortened by 4 bases and J by 0 bases, with 16 bases between the two germline ends. CDR3 length: 17 residues. Looked up from germline, CDR1 is MDHEN and CDR2 is SYDVKM. The CDR3 DNA sequence: TGTGCCAGCAGTTCGGTTTTCCGAGCCTATAGCAATCAGCCCCAGCATTTT. Amino acids: CASSSVFRAYSNQPQHF.

In the case of this clone: Other DNA variants within this sample encode the same CDR3. The rearrangement links TRBV7-3 to TRBJ1-2; 8 bases map to TRBD1. Germline V gene lookup returns CDR1 SGHTA and CDR2 FQGTGA. CDR3 length: 13 amino acids. V lost 2 bases and J lost 7; bases outside the gene matches: 3. The CDR3 sequence is CASSLDRGSGYTF. The CDR3 DNA is TGTGCCAGCAGCTTAGACAGGGGTAGTGGCTACACCTTC.

The rearrangement joins TRBV6-6 to TRBJ1-1; 8 bases map to TRBD1. V dropped 9 bases and J dropped 0; count of bases not matched to a gene: 6. Germline V gives CDR1 MNHNY, CDR2 SVGAGI (reference sequence). The CDR3 contains 14 residues. CDR3 protein: CASRQGNMNTEAFF. Here the CDR3 DNA reads TGTGCCAGTAGACAGGGGAACATGAACACTGAAGCTTTCTTT.